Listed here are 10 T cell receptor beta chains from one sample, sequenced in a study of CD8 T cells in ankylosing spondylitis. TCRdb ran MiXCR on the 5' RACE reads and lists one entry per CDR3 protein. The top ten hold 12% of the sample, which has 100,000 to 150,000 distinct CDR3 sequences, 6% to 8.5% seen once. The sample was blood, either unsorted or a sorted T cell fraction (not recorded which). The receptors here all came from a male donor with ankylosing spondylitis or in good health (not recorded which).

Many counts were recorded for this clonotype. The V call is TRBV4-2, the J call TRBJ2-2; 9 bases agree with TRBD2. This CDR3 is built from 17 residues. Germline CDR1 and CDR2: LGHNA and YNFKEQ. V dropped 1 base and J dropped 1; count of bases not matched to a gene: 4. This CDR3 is CASSQVAGAGNTGELFF. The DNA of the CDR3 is TGTGCCAGCAGCCAAGTAGCGGGGGCAGGGAACACCGGGGAGCTGTTTTTT.

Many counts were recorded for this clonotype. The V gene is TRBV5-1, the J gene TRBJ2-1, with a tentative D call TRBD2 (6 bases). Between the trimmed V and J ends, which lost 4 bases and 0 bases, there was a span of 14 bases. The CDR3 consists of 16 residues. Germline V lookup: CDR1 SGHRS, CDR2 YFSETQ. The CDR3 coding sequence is TGCGCCAGCAGCCCTGGTGGGGGGAACTCCTACAATGAGCAGTTCTTC. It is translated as CASSPGGGNSYNEQFF.

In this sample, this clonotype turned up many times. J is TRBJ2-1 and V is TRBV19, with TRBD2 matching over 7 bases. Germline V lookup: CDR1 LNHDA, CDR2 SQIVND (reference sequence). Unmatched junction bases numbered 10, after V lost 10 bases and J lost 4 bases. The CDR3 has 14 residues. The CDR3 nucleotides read TGTGCCACCAACCCGACTAGCAGATACAATGAGCAGTTCTTC. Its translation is CATNPTSRYNEQFF.

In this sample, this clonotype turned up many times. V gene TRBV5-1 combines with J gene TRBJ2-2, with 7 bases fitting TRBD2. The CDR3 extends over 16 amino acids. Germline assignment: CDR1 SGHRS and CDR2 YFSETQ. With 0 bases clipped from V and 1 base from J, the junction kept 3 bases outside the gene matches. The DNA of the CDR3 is TGCGCCAGCAGCTTGGAACTAGCGCAGAACACCGGGGAGCTGTTTTTT. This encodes CASSLELAQNTGELFF.

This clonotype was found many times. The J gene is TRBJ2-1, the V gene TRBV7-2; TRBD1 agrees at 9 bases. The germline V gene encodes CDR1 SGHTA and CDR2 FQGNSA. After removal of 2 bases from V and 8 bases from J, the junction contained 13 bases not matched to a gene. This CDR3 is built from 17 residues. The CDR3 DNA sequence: TGTGCCAGCAGCTTAAGCCCCACAGGGGGCAGAGGTGATGAGCAGTTCTTC. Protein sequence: CASSLSPTGGRGDEQFF.

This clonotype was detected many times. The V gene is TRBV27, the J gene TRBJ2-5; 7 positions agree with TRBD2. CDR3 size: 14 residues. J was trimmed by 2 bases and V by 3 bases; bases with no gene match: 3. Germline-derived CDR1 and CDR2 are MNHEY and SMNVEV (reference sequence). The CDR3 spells CASSFFGGQETQYF. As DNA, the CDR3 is TGTGCCAGCAGTTTCTTCGGGGGGCAAGAGACCCAGTACTTC.

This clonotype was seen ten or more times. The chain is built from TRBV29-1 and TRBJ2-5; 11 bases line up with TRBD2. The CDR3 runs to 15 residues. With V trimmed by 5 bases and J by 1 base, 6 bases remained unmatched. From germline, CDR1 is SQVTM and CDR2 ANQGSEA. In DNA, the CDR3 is TGCAGCGTTCCCGGGACTAGCGGAGTCCAAGAGACCCAGTACTTC. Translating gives CSVPGTSGVQETQYF.

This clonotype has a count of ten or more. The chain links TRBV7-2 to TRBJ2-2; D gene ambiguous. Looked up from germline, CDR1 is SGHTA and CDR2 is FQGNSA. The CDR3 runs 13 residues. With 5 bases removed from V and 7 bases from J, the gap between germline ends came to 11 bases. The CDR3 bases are TGTGCCAGCAGCAAGATACGGAGCGGGGAGCTGTTTTTT. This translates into CASSKIRSGELFF.

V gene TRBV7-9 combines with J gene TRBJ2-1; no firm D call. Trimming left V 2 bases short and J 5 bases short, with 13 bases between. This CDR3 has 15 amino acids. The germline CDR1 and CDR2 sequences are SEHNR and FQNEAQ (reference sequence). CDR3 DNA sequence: TGTGCCAGCAGCTTAAATGTGGGAAGTAACAATGAGCAGTTCTTC. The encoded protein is CASSLNVGSNNEQFF.

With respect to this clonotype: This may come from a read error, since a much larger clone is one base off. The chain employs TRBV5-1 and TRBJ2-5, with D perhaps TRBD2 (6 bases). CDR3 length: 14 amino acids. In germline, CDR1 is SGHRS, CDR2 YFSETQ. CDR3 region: CASSLVQVRETHYF. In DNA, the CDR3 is TGCGCCAGCAGCTTGGTGCAGGTCCGGGAGACCCATTACTTC.